What follows describes a single T cell receptor (beta chain). As yet, its antigen is unknown. Autoimmunity was present in every CD3G-deficient patient, worse in two. Patients, 2 to 39 years old, had expanded memory T-cell proportions. CD4+ T cells were divided by sorting: CD25-high CD127-low Tregs, CD25-low CD127-high conventional cells. The PCR used 52 TRBV and 13 TRBJ primers. Assay: immunoSEQ multiplex PCR; the TCRdb copy retains only in-frame clones and omits some. The sample records approximately 40,000 clones, around nine tenths being singletons. Germline lookup yields CDR1 MNHNS and CDR2 SASEGT. Unmatched junction bases numbered 6, after V lost 5 bases and J lost 3 bases. The CDR3 length is 14 residues. This record comes from a study of regulatory T cells. General study results and limits: Regulatory T cells showed the strongest V-J pair restriction and V/J gene skewing among patient repertoires. In CD3G-deficient patients, conventional CD4+ T cells were enriched for hydrophobic CDR3 residues at positions 6 and 7.

V gene TRBV6-1 combines with J gene TRBJ2-7, with TRBD1 matching 8 bases. The receptor was derived from a person between 18 and 35 years old with CD3G deficiency. Sample: conventional CD4+ T cells sorted from blood. The CDR3 loop reads CASSSRDRYYEQYF. The CDR3 nucleotides are TGTGCCAGCAGTAGCCGGGACAGGTACTACGAGCAGTACTTC.